This TCR beta chain is drawn from a study of blood T cell repertoires in COVID-19. The wider study: Acute-phase and convalescent COVID-19 samples originated in the United States, Italy and Spain. Sample material is recorded as cDNA or gDNA derived from T cells, B-cell-depleted T cells, or PBMCs.

Clones were read by immunoSEQ multiplex PCR, and TCRdb kept only the in-frame ones, dropping some. The table shows fewer than 90,000 clones, with 80% to 90% occurring only once. There are 16 residues in the CDR3. The V gene's germline CDR1 is MGHDK and CDR2 SYGVNS. V lost 4 bases to trimming and J lost 7 bases; unmatched junction nucleotides: 9. Sequencing used peripheral blood. This sequence joins TRBV25-1 and TRBJ2-2, with 10 bases that match TRBD1. The clonotype comes from a woman older than 75 with active or convalescent COVID-19. The CDR3 loop reads CASSAHSGTGVGELFF. The CDR3 nucleotides read TGTGCCAGCAGTGCCCATTCCGGGACAGGGGTCGGGGAGCTGTTTTTT.